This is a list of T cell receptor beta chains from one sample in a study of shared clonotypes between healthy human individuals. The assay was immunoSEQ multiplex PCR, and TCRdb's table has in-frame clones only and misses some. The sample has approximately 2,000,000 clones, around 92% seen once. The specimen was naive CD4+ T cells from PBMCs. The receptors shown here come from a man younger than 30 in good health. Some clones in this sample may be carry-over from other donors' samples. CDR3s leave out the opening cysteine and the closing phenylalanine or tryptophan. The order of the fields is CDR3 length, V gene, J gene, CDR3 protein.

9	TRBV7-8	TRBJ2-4	ATPPGHIQY
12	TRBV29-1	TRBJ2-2	SAGGRLSTGELF
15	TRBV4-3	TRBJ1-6	ASSQVPSALNNSPLH
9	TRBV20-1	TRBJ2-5	SARDGDNQY
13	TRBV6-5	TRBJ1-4	ASSYSWGQDEKLF
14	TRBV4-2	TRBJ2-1	ASRVTAGGYYNEQF
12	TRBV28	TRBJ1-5	ASLGGRAYQPQH
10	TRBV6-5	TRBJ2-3	ASSASGNTQY
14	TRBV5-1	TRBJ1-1	ASHYGTGGGRTEAF
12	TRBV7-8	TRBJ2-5	ASSSSSGGETQY
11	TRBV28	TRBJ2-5	ASSLQIGGTQY
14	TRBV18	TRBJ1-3	ASSPNRQGAGNTIY
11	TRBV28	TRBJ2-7	ASRLGGSYEQY
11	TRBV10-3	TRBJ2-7	AISVMGGDEQY
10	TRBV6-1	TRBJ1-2	ASYRPNYGYT
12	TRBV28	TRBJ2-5	ASSTPGPQETQY
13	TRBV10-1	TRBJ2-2	ASSPGTENTGELF
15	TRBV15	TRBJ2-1	ATSGRTSATWGWGQF